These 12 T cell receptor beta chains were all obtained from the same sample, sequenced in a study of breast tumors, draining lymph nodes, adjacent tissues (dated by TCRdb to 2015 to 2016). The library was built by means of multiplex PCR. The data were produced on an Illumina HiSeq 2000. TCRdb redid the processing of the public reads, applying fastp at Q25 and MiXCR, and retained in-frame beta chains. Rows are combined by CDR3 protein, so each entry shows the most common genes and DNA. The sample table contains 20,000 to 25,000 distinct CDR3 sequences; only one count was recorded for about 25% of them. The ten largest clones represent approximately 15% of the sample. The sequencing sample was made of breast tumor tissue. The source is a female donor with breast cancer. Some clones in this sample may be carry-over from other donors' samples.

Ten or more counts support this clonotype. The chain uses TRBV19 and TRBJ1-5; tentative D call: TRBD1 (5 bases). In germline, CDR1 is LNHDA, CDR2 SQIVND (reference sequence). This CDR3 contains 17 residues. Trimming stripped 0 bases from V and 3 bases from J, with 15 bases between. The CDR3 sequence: CASSIDRGPDTNQPQHF. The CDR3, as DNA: TGTGCCAGTAGTATAGATCGGGGACCAGATACCAATCAGCCCCAGCATTTT.

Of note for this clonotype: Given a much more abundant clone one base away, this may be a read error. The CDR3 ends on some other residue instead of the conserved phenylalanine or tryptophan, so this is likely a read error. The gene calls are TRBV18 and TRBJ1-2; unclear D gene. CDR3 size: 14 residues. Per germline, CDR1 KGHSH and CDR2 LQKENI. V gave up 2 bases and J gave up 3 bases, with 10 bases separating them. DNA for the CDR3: TGTGCCAGCTCACCAGATGGGCTAGACTATGGCTACACCTCC. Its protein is CASSPDGLDYGYTS.

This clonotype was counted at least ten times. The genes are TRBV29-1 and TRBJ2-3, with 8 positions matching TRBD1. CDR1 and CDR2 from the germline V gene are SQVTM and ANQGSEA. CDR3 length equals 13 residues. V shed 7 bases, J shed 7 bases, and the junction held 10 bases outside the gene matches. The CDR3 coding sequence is TGCAGCGGTGAGTGGACAGGGAGGAATACGCAGTATTTT. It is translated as CSGEWTGRNTQYF.

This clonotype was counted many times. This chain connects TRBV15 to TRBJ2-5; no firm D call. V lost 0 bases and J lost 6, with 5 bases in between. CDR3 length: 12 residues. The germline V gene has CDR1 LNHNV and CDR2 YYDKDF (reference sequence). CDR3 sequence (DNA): TGTGCCACCAGCAGAGATGCGCAGACCCAGTACTTC. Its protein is CATSRDAQTQYF. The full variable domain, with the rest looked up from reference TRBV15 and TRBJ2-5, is DAMVIQNPRYQVTQFGKPVTLSCSQTLNHNVMYWYQQKSSQAPKLLFHYYDKDFNNEADTPDNFQSRRPNTSFCFLDIRSPGLGDTAMYLCATSRDAQTQYFGPGTRLLVL.

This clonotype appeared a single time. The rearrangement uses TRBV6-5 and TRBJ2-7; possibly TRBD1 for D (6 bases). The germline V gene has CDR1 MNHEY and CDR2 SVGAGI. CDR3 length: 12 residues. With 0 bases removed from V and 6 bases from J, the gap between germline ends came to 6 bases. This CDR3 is CASSYSRGEQYF. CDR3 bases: TGTGCCAGCAGTTACTCCAGGGGCGAGCAGTACTTC.

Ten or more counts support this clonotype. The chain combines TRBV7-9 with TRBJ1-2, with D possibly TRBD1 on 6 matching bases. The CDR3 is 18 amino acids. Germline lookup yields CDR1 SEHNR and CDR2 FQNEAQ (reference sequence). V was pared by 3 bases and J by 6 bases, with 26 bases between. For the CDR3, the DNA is TGTGCCAGCAGCTTCCCTTCAGGGGTCGCCGCGGGGTTGGATGGCTACACCTTC. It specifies CASSFPSGVAAGLDGYTF.

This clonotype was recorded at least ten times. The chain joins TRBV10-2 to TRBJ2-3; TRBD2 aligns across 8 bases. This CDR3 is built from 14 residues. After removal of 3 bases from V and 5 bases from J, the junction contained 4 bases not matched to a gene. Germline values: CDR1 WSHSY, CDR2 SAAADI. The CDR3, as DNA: TGCGCCAGCAGTGACGGGAGGGCCGGAGATACGCAGTATTTT. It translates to CASSDGRAGDTQYF.

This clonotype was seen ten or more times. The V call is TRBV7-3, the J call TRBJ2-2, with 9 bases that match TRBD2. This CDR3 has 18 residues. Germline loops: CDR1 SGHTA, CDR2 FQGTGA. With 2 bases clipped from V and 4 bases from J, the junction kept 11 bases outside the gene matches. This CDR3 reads CASSLSAGSGGPTGELFF. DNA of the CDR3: TGTGCCAGCAGCTTATCGGCGGGTAGCGGGGGACCCACCGGGGAGCTGTTTTTT.

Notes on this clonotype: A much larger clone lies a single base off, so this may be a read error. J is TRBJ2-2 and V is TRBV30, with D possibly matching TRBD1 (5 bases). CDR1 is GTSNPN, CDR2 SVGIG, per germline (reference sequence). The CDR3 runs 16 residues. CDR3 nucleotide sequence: TGTACCTGGAGCATAGCCAGGGCGAGAGGACCCGGGGAGCTGTTTTTT. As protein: CTWSIARARGPGELFF.

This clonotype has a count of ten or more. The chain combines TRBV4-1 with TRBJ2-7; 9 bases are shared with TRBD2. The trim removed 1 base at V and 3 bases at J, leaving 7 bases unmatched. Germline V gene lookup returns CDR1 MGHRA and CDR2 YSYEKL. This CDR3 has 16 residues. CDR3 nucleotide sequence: TGCGCCAGCAGCCAAGTGGCGACTAGCGGAAACTACGAGCAGTACTTC. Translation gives CASSQVATSGNYEQYF.

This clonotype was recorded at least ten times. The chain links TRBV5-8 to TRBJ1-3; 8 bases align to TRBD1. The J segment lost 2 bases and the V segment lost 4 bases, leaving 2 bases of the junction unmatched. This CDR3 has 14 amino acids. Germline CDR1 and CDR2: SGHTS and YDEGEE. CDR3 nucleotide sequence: TGTGCCAGCAGCCGACAGGGGACTGGAAACACCATATATTTT. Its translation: CASSRQGTGNTIYF. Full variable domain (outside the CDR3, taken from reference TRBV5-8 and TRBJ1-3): EAGVTQSPTHLIKTRGQQATLRCSPISGHTSVYWYQQALGLGLQFLLWYDEGEERNRGNFPPRFSGRQFPNYSSELNVNALELEDSALYLCASSRQGTGNTIYFGEGSWLTVV.

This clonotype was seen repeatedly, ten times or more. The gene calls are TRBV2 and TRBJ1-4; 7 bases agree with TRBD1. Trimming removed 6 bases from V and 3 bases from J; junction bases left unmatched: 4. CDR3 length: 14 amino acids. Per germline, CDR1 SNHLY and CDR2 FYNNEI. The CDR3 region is CASRTGSANEKLFF. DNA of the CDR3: TGTGCCAGCAGGACAGGGTCCGCTAATGAAAAACTGTTTTTT.